Each of the 25 T cell receptor beta chains below was sequenced from the same sample in a study of T cells in Graves' hyperthyroidism and ophthalmopathy. Amplified regions were TCR beta CDR3 sequences from RNA transcripts. The HTBI primer set served for first-round RT-PCR of the TCR CDR3. TCRdb independently ran MiXCR on the multiplex PCR reads; one entry per CDR3 protein. In the table there are hundreds of thousands of distinct CDR3 sequences, roughly 15% of which are singletons. The specimen was blood. Every receptor here comes from a woman between 40 and 50 years old with Graves' ophthalmopathy.

V gene TRBV5-1 combines with J gene TRBJ2-1; D is unresolved. The CDR3 is made up of 13 amino acids. Per germline, CDR1 SGHRS and CDR2 YFSETQ. Trimming took 3 bases from V and 8 from J, leaving 12 bases between them. CDR3 nucleotides: TGCGCCAGCAGCTCCGACGCCCTCGATGAGCAGTTCTTC. Translated: CASSSDALDEQFF.

This clonotype has a count of ten or more. The chain links TRBV6-2 or TRBV6-3 to TRBJ1-5; D not resolved. With 2 bases removed from V and 4 bases from J, the gap between germline ends came to 6 bases. The CDR3 has 13 amino acids. From germline, CDR1 is MNHEY and CDR2 SVGEGT. DNA of the CDR3: TGTGCCAGCAGTTACCCCGGGAATCAGCCCCAGCATTTT. It codes for CASSYPGNQPQHF.

At least ten counts were recorded for this clonotype. The chain has TRBV7-8 and TRBJ2-5; no reliable D call. The CDR3 loop spans 14 amino acids. Germline CDR1 reads SGHVS; CDR2 reads FQNEAQ. Deletions cut 7 bases from V and 2 bases from J, with 14 bases between. The CDR3 DNA is TGTGCCAGCAACACCCTTGGGGATCAAGAGACCCAGTACTTC. It yields the protein CASNTLGDQETQYF.

Ten or more counts support this clonotype. The CDR3 DNA sequence: TGTGCCAGCAGCCGTACAGGGGGCGAGTACAATGAGCAGTTCTTC. Translation gives CASSRTGGEYNEQFF. The chain links TRBV7-9 to TRBJ2-1, with 9 bases fitting TRBD1. V gave up 5 bases and J gave up 4 bases; unmatched junction bases: 6. The CDR3 length is 15 residues. Germline V gives CDR1 SEHNR, CDR2 FQNEAQ (reference sequence).

This clonotype has at least ten counts. J is TRBJ2-1 and V is TRBV18, with D unclear. Trimming cost V 3 bases and J 9 bases, with 9 bases left between them. Germline lookup yields CDR1 KGHSH and CDR2 LQKENI. The CDR3 runs to 12 residues. The CDR3 DNA reads TGTGCCAGCTCACCGCTAACGGGTGAGCAGTTCTTC. It translates to CASSPLTGEQFF.

This clonotype was found many times. This sequence joins TRBV20-1 and TRBJ1-1; the D gene is possibly TRBD1 (6 bases). This CDR3 region has 14 residues. Trimming stripped 2 bases from V and 0 bases from J, with 10 bases between. Germline V lookup: CDR1 DFQATT, CDR2 SNEGSKA (reference sequence). The CDR3 loop is CSARTGTMNTEAFF. DNA of the CDR3: TGCAGTGCTAGAACAGGGACCATGAACACTGAAGCTTTCTTT.

In its sample, this clonotype was seen many times. The chain uses TRBV20-1 and TRBJ2-1, with TRBD2 identical over 7 bases. Germline V CDR1 and CDR2: DFQATT, SNEGSKA (reference sequence). The CDR3 is 13 amino acids. V trimming: 7 bases; J trimming: 6 bases; junction bases outside the gene matches: 9. DNA for the CDR3: TGCAGTGTCGCGGGAGTAGGTGGCAATGAGCAGTTCTTC. It is translated as CSVAGVGGNEQFF.

This clonotype was picked up many times. The J gene is TRBJ1-1, the V gene TRBV11-3; D not certain. This CDR3 has 10 amino acids. The germline gives CDR1 SGHNT, CDR2 YENEEA. CDR3 protein: CASGGTEAFF. DNA of the CDR3: TGTGCTAGCGGTGGCACTGAAGCTTTCTTT.

The genes are TRBV9 and TRBJ1-4, with D possibly being TRBD1 (6 bases). Deletions cut 3 bases from V and 3 bases from J, with 9 bases between. The CDR3 is 14 residues long. The V gene's germline CDR1 is SGDLS and CDR2 YYNGEE. CDR3 loop: CASSAGQANEKLFF. Here the CDR3 DNA reads TGTGCCAGCAGCGCGGGACAAGCTAATGAAAAACTGTTTTTT.

The rearrangement joins TRBV20-1 to TRBJ1-2; tentative D call: TRBD1 (5 bases). This CDR3 contains 12 residues. The germline CDR1 and CDR2 sequences are DFQATT and SNEGSKA (reference sequence). Trimming stripped 2 bases from V and 8 bases from J, with 12 bases between. Here the CDR3 DNA reads TGCAGTGCTAGAACCCAGGGTTTAGGCTACACCTTC. It specifies CSARTQGLGYTF.

This chain uses TRBV3-1 with TRBJ2-5, with D possibly being TRBD1 (5 bases). The CDR3 consists of 11 residues. Germline lookup yields CDR1 LGHDT and CDR2 YNNKEL (reference sequence). Deletions cut 0 bases from V and 9 bases from J, with 5 bases between. The CDR3 is CASSQEGAQYF. As DNA, the CDR3 is TGTGCCAGCAGCCAAGAAGGGGCCCAGTACTTC.

The V gene is TRBV30, the J gene TRBJ1-6; TRBD1 might be the D (6 bases). This CDR3 has 13 residues. The germline V gene has CDR1 GTSNPN and CDR2 SVGIG (reference sequence). V was trimmed by 4 bases and J by 4 bases, leaving 8 bases between them. DNA of the CDR3: TGTGCCTGGATGGGACAATATAATTCACCCCTCCACTTT. Encoded protein: CAWMGQYNSPLHF. Looking up the rest from reference TRBV30 and TRBJ1-6 gives the full variable domain: SQTIHQWPATLVQPVGSPLSLECTVEGTSNPNLYWYRQAAGRGLQLLFYSVGIGQISSEVPQNLSASRPQDRQFILSSKKLLLSDSGFYLCAWMGQYNSPLHFGNGTRLTVT.

This chain's CDR3 is CASSFAVDSSYNEQFF. CDR3 nucleotides: TGTGCCAGCAGTTTCGCAGTCGACAGCTCCTACAATGAGCAGTTCTTC. The chain couples TRBV28 to TRBJ2-1; possibly TRBD1 for D (5 bases). The V and J ends lost 3 bases and 0 bases respectively, with 12 bases between them. This CDR3 has 16 amino acids. CDR1 is MDHEN and CDR2 is SYDVKM in the germline V gene.

This clonotype occurred many times. This chain links TRBV12-3 or TRBV12-4 with TRBJ1-5; 7 positions agree with TRBD1. Losses at the gene ends were 5 bases for V and 2 bases for J; bases not matched to a gene: 3. The CDR3 is made up of 14 amino acids. CDR3 coding DNA: TGTGCCAGCAGTCGTGGACAGGGCAATCAGCCCCAGCATTTT. Protein: CASSRGQGNQPQHF.

This rearrangement joins TRBV6-4 to TRBJ1-5; the D is unclear. The CDR3 consists of 13 residues. Germline-derived CDR1 and CDR2 are MRHNA and SNTAGT. V was clipped by 7 bases and J by 7 bases, with 14 bases between them. CDR3 in amino acids: CASTSSRVQPQHF. DNA for the CDR3: TGTGCCAGCACCTCGTCGAGGGTGCAGCCCCAGCATTTT.

This chain joins TRBV2 and TRBJ1-6; possible D gene TRBD1, 6 bases. The CDR3 is 16 amino acids. From germline, CDR1 is SNHLY and CDR2 FYNNEI. Trimming cost V 6 bases and J 0 bases, with 12 bases left between them. DNA for the CDR3: TGTGCCAGCAGGACGGACAGCAGCTCCTATAATTCACCCCTCCACTTT. Translated, it gives CASRTDSSSYNSPLHF.

This clonotype has a count of ten or more. This chain joins TRBV5-1 and TRBJ2-7; D gene ambiguous. V was trimmed by 5 bases and J by 1 base, leaving 10 bases between them. Germline-derived CDR1 and CDR2 are SGHRS and YFSETQ. CDR3 length: 13 amino acids. The CDR3 DNA is TGCGCCAGCAGGGGCCGTTTTTCCTACGAGCAGTACTTC. Its protein is CASRGRFSYEQYF.

This clonotype was observed at least ten times. The chain carries TRBV5-1 and TRBJ2-3, with a tentative D call TRBD1 (6 bases). The length of the CDR3 is 13 residues. Germline CDR1 reads SGHRS; CDR2 reads YFSETQ. Trimming removed 4 bases from V and 4 bases from J, with 10 bases in between. The CDR3 protein is CASSVQGPDTQYF. The CDR3 DNA reads TGCGCCAGCAGCGTACAGGGTCCAGATACGCAGTATTTT.

About this clonotype: A single base separates this from a much larger clone, so it may be a read error. The chain couples TRBV28 to TRBJ1-2, with 11 bases lining up with TRBD1. Germline values: CDR1 MDHEN, CDR2 SYDVKM. CDR3 size: 15 residues. The CDR3 protein is CTSSTGQGADYGYTF. The CDR3 nucleotides are TGTACCAGCAGTACTGGACAGGGGGCTGACTATGGCTACACCTTC.

This clonotype came up many times. The V gene is TRBV7-9, the J gene TRBJ1-1; D is unclear. The CDR3 spans 14 residues. The V end lost 0 bases, the J end lost 1 base, and 6 bases lay between the germline ends. Germline-derived CDR1 and CDR2 are SEHNR and FQNEAQ (reference sequence). CDR3: CASSLATENTEAFF. CDR3 in DNA: TGTGCCAGCAGCTTAGCAACGGAGAACACTGAAGCTTTCTTT.

Notes on this clonotype: A much larger clone lies one base from this, so it may be a read error. The rearrangement uses TRBV6-2 or TRBV6-3 and TRBJ1-5; the D is unclear. CDR1 and CDR2 from the germline V gene are MNHEY and SVGEGT. V was shortened by 5 bases and J by 7 bases, with 12 bases between the two germline ends. This CDR3 spans 13 amino acids. The DNA of the CDR3 is TGTGCCAGCAGTACATTGGATCCGCAGCCCCAGCATTTT. Translating it yields CASSTLDPQPQHF.

This clonotype came up many times. The gene calls are TRBV12-3 or TRBV12-4 and TRBJ2-2; the D is unclear. This CDR3 is built from 14 residues. The ends were cut back, 7 bases at V and 3 bases at J, with 12 bases in the middle. The CDR3 DNA sequence: TGTGCCAGCATTAAGGCTGGCTACACCGGGGAGCTGTTTTTT. Encoded protein: CASIKAGYTGELFF.

Many counts were recorded for this clonotype. The chain carries TRBV7-8 and TRBJ2-1, with 7 bases identical to TRBD2. CDR3 size: 16 residues. Germline V gene lookup returns CDR1 SGHVS and CDR2 FQNEAQ. V was clipped by 2 bases and J by 5 bases; unmatched bases: 9. CDR3 region: CASSLRSSGLHNEQFF. The CDR3 nucleotides read TGTGCCAGCAGCTTACGATCTAGCGGCTTACACAATGAGCAGTTCTTC.

The gene calls are TRBV2 and TRBJ2-1; a possible D gene is TRBD2 (5 bases). Trimming removed 4 bases at V and 10 bases at J, with 11 bases between. Germline V gene data show CDR1 as SNHLY and CDR2 as FYNNEI. The CDR3 contains 12 residues. CDR3 protein: CASSVSTREQFF. Written as DNA, the CDR3 is TGTGCCAGCAGTGTCAGCACTAGAGAGCAGTTCTTC. Full variable domain (missing parts from reference TRBV2 and TRBJ2-1): EPEVTQTPSHQVTQMGQEVILRCVPISNHLYFYWYRQILGQKVEFLVSFYNNEISEKSEIFDDQFSVERPDGSNFTLKIRSTKLEDSAMYFCASSVSTREQFFGPGTRLTVL.

This clonotype was seen many times. The chain links TRBV2 to TRBJ1-5; no clear D gene. The CDR3 covers 13 residues. The V gene's germline CDR1 is SNHLY and CDR2 FYNNEI. V was cut by 6 bases and J by 5 bases, with 11 bases left in between. The CDR3 DNA reads as TGTGCCAGCAGAAAACAGCAGCATCAGCCCCAGCATTTT. This translates into CASRKQQHQPQHF. Combining the CDR3 with reference TRBV2 and TRBJ1-5 gives the whole variable domain EPEVTQTPSHQVTQMGQEVILRCVPISNHLYFYWYRQILGQKVEFLVSFYNNEISEKSEIFDDQFSVERPDGSNFTLKIRSTKLEDSAMYFCASRKQQHQPQHFGDGTRLSIL.